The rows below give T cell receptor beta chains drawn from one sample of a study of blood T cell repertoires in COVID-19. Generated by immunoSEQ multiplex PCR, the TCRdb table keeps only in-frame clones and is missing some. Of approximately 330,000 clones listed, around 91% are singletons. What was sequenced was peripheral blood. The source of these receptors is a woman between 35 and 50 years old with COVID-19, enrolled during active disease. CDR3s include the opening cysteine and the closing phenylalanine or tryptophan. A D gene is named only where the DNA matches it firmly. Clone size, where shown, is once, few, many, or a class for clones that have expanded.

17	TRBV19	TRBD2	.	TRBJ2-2	TGTGCCAGTAATGGGATGAATCGCGGGAGCGGGTTCGGGGAGCTGTTTTTT	CASNGMNRGSGFGELFF
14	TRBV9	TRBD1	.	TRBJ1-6	TGTGCCAGCAGCTCGGGACAGGGGCCTTCACCCCTCCACTTT	CASSSGQGPSPLHF
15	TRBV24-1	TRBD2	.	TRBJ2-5	TGTGCCACCAGTGATCCCGGGACTACCGGAGAGACCCAGTACTTC	CATSDPGTTGETQYF
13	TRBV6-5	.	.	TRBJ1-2	TGTGCCAGCAGTCTCAGGGGCCTGGGAAGCTACACCTTC	CASSLRGLGSYTF
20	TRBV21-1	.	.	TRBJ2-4	.	CASSKVGQGAGLPTKNIQYF
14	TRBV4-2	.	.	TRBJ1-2	TGTGCCAGCAGCCAAGATCGGGGGTTCTATGGCTACACCTTC	CASSQDRGFYGYTF
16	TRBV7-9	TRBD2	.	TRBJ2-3	TGTGCCAGCAGCTTAGGAAGCGGGGGGGGCACAGATACGCAGTATTTT	CASSLGSGGGTDTQYF
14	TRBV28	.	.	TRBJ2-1	TGTGCCAGCAGTTTATGGTCAGGTAACAATGAGCAGTTCTTC	CASSLWSGNNEQFF
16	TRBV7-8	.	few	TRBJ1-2	TGTGCCAGCAGCCCGGGTGTGGGGATAGGGGACTATGGCTACACCTTC	CASSPGVGIGDYGYTF
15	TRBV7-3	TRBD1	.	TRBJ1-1	TGTGCCAGCAGCTCAGGACAGGGCCGGGGCACTGAAGCTTTCTTT	CASSSGQGRGTEAFF
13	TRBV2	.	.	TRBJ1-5	TGTGCCAGCACAGGGCAGGAGTATCAGCCCCAGCATTTT	CASTGQEYQPQHF
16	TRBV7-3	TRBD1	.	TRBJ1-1	TGTGCCAGCAGCCTACAGGCAGGGGGGAGATTCACTGAAGCTTTCTTT	CASSLQAGGRFTEAFF
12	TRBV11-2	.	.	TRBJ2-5	TGTGCCAGCAGCTCCCCGTCGGAGACCCAGTACTTC	CASSSPSETQYF
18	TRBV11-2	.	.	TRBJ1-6	TGTGCCAGCAGCCAAGGGGGACCCCTCCGCTCCTATAATTCACCCCTCCACTTT	CASSQGGPLRSYNSPLHF
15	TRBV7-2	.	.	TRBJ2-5	TGTGCCAGCAGCTTATTTCCGGGGATAAAAGAGACCCAGTACTTC	CASSLFPGIKETQYF
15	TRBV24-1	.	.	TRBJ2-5	TGTGCCACCAGTGAGGCCGACAGGGGAGGGGAGACCCAGTACTTC	CATSEADRGGETQYF
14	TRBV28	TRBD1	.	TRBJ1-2	TGTGCCAGCAGACAGGGGAATACTAACTATGGCTACACCTTC	CASRQGNTNYGYTF
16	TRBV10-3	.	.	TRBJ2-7	TGTGCCATCAGTGAGGCTCGGATCCCCGGGATATACGAGCAGTACTTC	CAISEARIPGIYEQYF
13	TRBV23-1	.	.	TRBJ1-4	TGCGCCAGCAGTCACCTCCGGGGGGAAAAACTGTTTTTT	CASSHLRGEKLFF
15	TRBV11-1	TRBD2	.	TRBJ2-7	TGTGCCAGCAGCTTCGGGAGGGATACGGGAGGCGAGCAGTACTTC	CASSFGRDTGGEQYF
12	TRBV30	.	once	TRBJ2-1	TGTGCCTGGAGTGAGATGAGGTATGAGCAGTTCTTC	CAWSEMRYEQFF
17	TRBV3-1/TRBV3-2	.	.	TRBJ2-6	TGTGCCAGCAGCTCTGCGGGCACCCACTCTGGGGCCAACGTCCTGACTTTC	CASSSAGTHSGANVLTF
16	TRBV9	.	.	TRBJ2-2	TGTGCCAGCAGCGTAGCTTTGGCAGCGAACACCGGGGAGCTGTTTTTT	CASSVALAANTGELFF
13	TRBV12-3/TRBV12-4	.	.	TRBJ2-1	TGTGCCAGCAGTTTTACAGGGCCTTCCGAGCAGTTCTTC	CASSFTGPSEQFF
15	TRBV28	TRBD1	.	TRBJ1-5	TGTGCCAGCAGTAAACAGGGGCAAGGCAATCAGCCCCAGCATTTT	CASSKQGQGNQPQHF
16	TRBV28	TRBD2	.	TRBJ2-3	TGTGCCAGCAGGACCCGACTAGCGGGAGGGCCTGATACGCAGTATTTT	CASRTRLAGGPDTQYF
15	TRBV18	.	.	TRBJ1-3	TGTGCCAGCTCACCACCCGCAGGGAATGGAAACACCATATATTTT	CASSPPAGNGNTIYF
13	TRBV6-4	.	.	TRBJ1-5	TGTGCCAGCAGCACAGGATCCAATCAGCCCCAGCATTTT	CASSTGSNQPQHF
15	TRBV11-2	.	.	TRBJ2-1	TGTGCCAGCAGCTTAAGGGACAAGGAAAACAATGAGCAGTTCTTC	CASSLRDKENNEQFF
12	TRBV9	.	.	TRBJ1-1	TGTGCCAGCAGCCCCCAAGATACAGGGCCTCTCTTT	CASSPQDTGPLF
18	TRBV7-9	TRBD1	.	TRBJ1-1	TGTGCCAGCAGCTTACTCGGGACAGGGGGCGATTTCGACAGTGAAGCTTTCTTT	CASSLLGTGGDFDSEAFF
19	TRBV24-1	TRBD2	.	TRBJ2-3	TGTGCCACCAGTGATTTGAGAGCTAGCGGGGGGCCTAACACAGATACGCAGTATTTT	CATSDLRASGGPNTDTQYF
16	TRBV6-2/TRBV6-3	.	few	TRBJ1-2	TGTGCCAGCAGTCACCAGCGGACAGACGTTCTTTGGGGCTACACCTTC	CASSHQRTDVLWGYTF
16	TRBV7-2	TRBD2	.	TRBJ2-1	TGTGCCAGCAGCTCCAAAGCGGGAGGGCTCGCCCATGAGCAGTTCTTC	CASSSKAGGLAHEQFF
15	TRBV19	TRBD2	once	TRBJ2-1	TGTGCCAGTAGTCTCTTAGCGGGGGGTAACAATGAGCAGTTCTTC	CASSLLAGGNNEQFF
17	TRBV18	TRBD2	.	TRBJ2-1	TGTGCCAGCTCACCTTTTAAGACTAGCGGGGGATCTGGTGAGCAGTTCTTC	CASSPFKTSGGSGEQFF
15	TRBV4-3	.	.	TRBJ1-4	TGCGCCAGCAGCCAAGATCGGGAGTTTAATGAAAAACTGTTTTTT	CASSQDREFNEKLFF
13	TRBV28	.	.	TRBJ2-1	TGTGCCAGCAGTTTGAGCCTTCGGAATGAGCAGTTCTTC	CASSLSLRNEQFF
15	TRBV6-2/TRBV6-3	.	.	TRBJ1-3	TGTGCCAGCAGCCCGGACATTTTCTCTGGAAACACCATATATTTT	CASSPDIFSGNTIYF
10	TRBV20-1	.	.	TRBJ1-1	TGCAGTGCTAGTCGGGTCGAAGCTTTCTTT	CSASRVEAFF
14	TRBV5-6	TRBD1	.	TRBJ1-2	TGTGCCAGCAGCTTAGGACAGGGGGCCTACGGCTACACCTTC	CASSLGQGAYGYTF
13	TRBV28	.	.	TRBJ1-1	TGTGCCAGCAGCACCGGTGTGAGAACTGAAGCTTTCTTT	CASSTGVRTEAFF
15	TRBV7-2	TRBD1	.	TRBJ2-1	TGTGCCAGCAGCTTAGGGGCAGGGGGCCACAATGAGCAGTTCTTC	CASSLGAGGHNEQFF
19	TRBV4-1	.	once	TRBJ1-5	TGCGCCAGCAGCCAAGTCGAAGGTGGGTTGAGGTATAGCAATCAGCCCCAGCATTTT	CASSQVEGGLRYSNQPQHF
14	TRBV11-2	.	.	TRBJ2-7	TGTGCCAGCAGCATCGGGAACGCAGCCTACGAGCAGTACTTC	CASSIGNAAYEQYF